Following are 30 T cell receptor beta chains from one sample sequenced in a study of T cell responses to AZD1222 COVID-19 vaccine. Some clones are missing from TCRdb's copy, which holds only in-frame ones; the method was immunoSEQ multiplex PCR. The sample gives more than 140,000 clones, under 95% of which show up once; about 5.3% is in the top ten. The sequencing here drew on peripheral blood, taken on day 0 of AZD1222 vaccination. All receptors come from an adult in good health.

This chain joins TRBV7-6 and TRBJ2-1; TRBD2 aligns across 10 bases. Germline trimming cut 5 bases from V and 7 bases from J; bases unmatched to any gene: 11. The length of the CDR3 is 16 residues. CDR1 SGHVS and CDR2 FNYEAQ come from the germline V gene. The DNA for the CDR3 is TGTGCCAGCAGCAAAAAGCTAGCGGGAGACTTAAATGAGCAGTTCTTC. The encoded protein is CASSKKLAGDLNEQFF. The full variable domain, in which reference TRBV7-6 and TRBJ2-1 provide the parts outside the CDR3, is GAGVSQSPRYKVTKRGQDVALRCDPISGHVSLYWYRQALGQGPEFLTYFNYEAQQDKSGLPNDRFSAERPEGSISTLTIQRTEQRDSAMYRCASSKKLAGDLNEQFFGPGTRLTVL.

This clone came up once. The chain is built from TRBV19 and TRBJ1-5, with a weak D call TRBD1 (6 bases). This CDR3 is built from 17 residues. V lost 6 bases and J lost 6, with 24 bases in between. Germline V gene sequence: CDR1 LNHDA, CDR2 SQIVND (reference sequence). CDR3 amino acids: CASSPRSRTDRGQPQHF. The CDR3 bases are TGTGCCAGTAGCCCAAGATCCAGGACAGATAGGGGTCAGCCCCAGCATTTT.

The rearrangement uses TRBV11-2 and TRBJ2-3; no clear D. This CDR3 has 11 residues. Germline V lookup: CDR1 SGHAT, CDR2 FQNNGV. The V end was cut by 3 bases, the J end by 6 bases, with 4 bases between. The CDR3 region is CASSFRDTQYF. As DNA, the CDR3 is TGTGCCAGCAGCTTTCGGGATACGCAGTATTTT.

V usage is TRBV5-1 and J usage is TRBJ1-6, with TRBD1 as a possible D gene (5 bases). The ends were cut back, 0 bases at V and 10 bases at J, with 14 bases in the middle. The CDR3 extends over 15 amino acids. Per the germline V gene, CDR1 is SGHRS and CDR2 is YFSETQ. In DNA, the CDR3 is TGCGCCAGCAGCTTGGAAGGGGTATCTAGATCACCCCTCCACTTT. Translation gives CASSLEGVSRSPLHF.

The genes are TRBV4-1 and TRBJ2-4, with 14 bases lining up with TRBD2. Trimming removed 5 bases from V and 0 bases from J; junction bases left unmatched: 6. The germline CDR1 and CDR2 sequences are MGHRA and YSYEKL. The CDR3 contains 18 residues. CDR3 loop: CASSSGTSGSLAKNIQYF. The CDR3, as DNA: TGCGCCAGCAGCTCCGGGACTAGCGGGAGCCTAGCCAAAAACATTCAGTACTTC.

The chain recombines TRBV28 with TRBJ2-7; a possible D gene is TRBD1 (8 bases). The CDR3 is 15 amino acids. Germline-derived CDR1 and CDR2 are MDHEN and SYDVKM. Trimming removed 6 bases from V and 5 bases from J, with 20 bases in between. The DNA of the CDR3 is TGTGCCAGCAGACATTACAGGGGGGGTTCGGACGAGCAGTACTTC. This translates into CASRHYRGGSDEQYF.

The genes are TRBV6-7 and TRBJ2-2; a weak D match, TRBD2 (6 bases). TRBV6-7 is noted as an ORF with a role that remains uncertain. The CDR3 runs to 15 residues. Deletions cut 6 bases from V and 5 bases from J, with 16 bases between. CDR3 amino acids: CASSKGRGKTGELFF. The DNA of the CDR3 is TGTGCCAGCAGCAAGGGACGGGGGAAAACCGGGGAGCTGTTTTTT.

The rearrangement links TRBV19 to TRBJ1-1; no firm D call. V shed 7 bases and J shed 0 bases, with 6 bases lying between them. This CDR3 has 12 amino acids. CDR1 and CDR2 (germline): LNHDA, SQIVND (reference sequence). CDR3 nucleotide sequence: TGTGCCAGTAACTCCATGAACACTGAAGCTTTCTTT. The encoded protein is CASNSMNTEAFF. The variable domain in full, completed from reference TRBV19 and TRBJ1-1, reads DGGITQSPKYLFRKEGQNVTLSCEQNLNHDAMYWYRQDPGQGLRLIYYSQIVNDFQKGDIAEGYSVSREKKESFPLTVTSAQKNPTAFYLCASNSMNTEAFFGQGTRLTVV.

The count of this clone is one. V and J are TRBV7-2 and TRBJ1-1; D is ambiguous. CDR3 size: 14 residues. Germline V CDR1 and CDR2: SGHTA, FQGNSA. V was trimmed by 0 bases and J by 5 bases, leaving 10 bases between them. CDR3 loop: CASSLALGRTEAFF. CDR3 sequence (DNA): TGTGCCAGCAGCTTAGCGTTGGGGAGGACTGAAGCTTTCTTT.

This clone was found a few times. CDR3 nucleotides: TGTGCCAGCAGCTTGGGTCTCCGGCCTATAGGCCAGCCCCAGCATTTT. Its translation is CASSLGLRPIGQPQHF. The gene calls are TRBV5-6 and TRBJ1-5; D is undetermined. The V gene's germline CDR1 is SGHDT and CDR2 YYEEEE. V lost 0 bases, J lost 7 bases, and 17 bases lay in between. CDR3 length equals 16 residues.

CDR3 region: CASSSDSRDTQYF. The DNA of the CDR3 is TGTGCCAGCAGTTCCGACTCCCGAGATACGCAGTATTTT. The chain recombines TRBV7-3 with TRBJ2-3; no reliable D call. This CDR3 is built from 13 residues. The ends were cut back, 6 bases at V and 5 bases at J, with 12 bases in the middle. The germline gives CDR1 SGHTA, CDR2 FQGTGA.

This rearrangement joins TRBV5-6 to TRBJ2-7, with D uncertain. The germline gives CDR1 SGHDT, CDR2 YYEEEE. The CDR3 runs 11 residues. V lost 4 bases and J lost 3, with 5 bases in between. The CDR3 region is CASSGSYEQYF. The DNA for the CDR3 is TGTGCCAGCAGCGGTAGCTACGAGCAGTACTTC.

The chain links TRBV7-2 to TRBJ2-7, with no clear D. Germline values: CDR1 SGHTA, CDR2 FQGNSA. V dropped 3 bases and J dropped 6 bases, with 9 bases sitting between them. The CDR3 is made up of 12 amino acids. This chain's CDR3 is CASSFLLGEQYF. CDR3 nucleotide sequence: TGTGCCAGCAGCTTCCTCCTTGGCGAGCAGTACTTC.

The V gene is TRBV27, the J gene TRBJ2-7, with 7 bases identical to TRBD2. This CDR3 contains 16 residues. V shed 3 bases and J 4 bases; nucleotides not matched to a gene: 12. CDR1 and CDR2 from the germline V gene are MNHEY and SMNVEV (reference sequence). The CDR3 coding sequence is TGTGCCAGCAGTTTCACCGGGACTAAAGGGAGGTACGAGCAGTACTTC. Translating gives CASSFTGTKGRYEQYF.

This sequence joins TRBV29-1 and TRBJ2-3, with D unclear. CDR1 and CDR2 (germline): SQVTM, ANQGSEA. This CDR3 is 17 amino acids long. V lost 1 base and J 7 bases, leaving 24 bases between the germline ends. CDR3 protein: CSVEVQILGNLRNTQYF. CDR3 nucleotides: TGCAGCGTTGAAGTTCAAATACTTGGGAACCTGAGGAATACGCAGTATTTT.

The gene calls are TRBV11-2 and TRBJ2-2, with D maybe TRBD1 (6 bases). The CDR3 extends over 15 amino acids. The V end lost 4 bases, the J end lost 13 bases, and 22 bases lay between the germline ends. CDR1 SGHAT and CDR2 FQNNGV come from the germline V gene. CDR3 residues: CASSSTQWDTRGLFF. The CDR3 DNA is TGTGCCAGCAGCTCCACCCAGTGGGACACTCGAGGGCTGTTTTTT.

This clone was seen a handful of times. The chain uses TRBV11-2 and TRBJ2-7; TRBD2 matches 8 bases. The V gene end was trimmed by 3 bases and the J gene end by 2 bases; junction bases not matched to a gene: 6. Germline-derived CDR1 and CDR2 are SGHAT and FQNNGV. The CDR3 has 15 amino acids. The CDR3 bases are TGTGCCAGCAGCTTTCGGCTAGCGGGCCCCTACGAGCAGTACTTC. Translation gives CASSFRLAGPYEQYF.

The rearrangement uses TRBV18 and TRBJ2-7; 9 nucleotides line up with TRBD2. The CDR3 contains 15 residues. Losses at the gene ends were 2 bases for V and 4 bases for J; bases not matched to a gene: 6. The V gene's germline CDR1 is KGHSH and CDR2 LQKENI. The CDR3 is CASSPLAGASYEQYF. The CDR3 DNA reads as TGTGCCAGCTCACCATTAGCGGGAGCGTCTTACGAGCAGTACTTC.

The CDR3 is CASSLANPYEQYF. The CDR3 coding sequence is TGTGCCAGCAGCTTGGCAAATCCCTACGAGCAGTACTTC. The chain employs TRBV11-2 and TRBJ2-7, with unresolved D. CDR1 is SGHAT, CDR2 FQNNGV, per germline. This CDR3 comprises 13 residues. V lost 3 bases, J lost 2 bases, and 8 bases lay in between.

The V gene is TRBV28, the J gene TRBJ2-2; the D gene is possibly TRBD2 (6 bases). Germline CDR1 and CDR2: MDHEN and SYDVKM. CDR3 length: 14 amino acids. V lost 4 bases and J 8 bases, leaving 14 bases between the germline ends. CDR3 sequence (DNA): TGTGCCAGCAGTTCCCCTCAAGCGGGTGGGGAGCTGTTTTTT. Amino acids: CASSSPQAGGELFF.

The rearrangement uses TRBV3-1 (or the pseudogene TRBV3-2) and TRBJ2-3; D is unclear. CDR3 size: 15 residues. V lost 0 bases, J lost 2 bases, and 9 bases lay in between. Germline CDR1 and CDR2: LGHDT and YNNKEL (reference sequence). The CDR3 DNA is TGTGCCAGCAGCCAAGAGTCCCAGGCCACAGATACGCAGTATTTT. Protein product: CASSQESQATDTQYF.

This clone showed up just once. CDR3 residues: CASSIQGGETQYF. The CDR3 DNA sequence: TGTGCCAGCAGCATACAGGGGGGAGAGACCCAGTACTTC. V and J are TRBV7-3 and TRBJ2-5, with TRBD1 identical over 8 bases. Trimming at V came to 5 bases and at J to 4 bases, leaving 3 bases not matched to a gene. Germline-derived CDR1 and CDR2 are SGHTA and FQGTGA. The CDR3 is made up of 13 amino acids. Full variable domain (missing parts from reference TRBV7-3 and TRBJ2-5): GAGVSQTPSNKVTEKGKYVELRCDPISGHTALYWYRQSLGQGPEFLIYFQGTGAADDSGLPNDRFFAVRPEGSVSTLKIQRTERGDSAVYLCASSIQGGETQYFGPGTRLLVL.

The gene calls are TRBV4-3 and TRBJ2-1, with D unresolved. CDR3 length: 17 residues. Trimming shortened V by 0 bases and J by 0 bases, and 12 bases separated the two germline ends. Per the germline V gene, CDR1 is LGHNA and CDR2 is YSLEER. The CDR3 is CASSQDVASLSYNEQFF. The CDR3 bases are TGCGCCAGCAGCCAAGACGTAGCTTCGCTCTCCTACAATGAGCAGTTCTTC.

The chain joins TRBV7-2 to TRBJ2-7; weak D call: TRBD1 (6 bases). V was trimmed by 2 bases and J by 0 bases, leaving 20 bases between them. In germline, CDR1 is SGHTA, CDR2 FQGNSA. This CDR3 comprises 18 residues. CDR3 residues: CASSLFLAGAVSSYEQYF. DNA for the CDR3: TGTGCCAGCAGCTTATTTCTGGCAGGGGCGGTATCCTCCTACGAGCAGTACTTC.

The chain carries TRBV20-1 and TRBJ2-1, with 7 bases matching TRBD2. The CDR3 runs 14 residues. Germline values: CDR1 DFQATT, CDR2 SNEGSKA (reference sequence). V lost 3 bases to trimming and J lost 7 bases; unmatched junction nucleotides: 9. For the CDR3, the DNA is TGCAGTGCTAGTAGAACGGGAGGTCTGAATGAGCAGTTCTTC. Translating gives CSASRTGGLNEQFF.

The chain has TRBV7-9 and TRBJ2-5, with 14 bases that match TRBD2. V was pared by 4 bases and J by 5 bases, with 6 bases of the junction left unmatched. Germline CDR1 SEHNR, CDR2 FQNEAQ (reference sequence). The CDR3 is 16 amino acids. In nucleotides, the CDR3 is TGTGCCAGCAGCTACCGACTAGCGGGAGGGGGGGAGACCCAGTACTTC. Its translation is CASSYRLAGGGETQYF.

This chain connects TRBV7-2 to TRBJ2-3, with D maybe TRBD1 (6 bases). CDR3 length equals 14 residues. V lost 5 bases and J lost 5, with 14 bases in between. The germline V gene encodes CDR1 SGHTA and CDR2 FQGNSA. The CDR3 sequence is CASSLSGGLDTQYF. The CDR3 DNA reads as TGTGCCAGCAGCCTATCTGGGGGCTTAGATACGCAGTATTTT.

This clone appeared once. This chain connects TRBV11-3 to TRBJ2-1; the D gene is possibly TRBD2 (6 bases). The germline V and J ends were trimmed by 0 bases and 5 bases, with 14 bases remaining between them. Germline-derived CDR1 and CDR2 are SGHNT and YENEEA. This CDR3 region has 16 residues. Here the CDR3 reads CASSLDVAGPHNEQFF. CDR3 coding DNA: TGTGCCAGCAGCTTAGATGTGGCGGGACCTCACAATGAGCAGTTCTTC.

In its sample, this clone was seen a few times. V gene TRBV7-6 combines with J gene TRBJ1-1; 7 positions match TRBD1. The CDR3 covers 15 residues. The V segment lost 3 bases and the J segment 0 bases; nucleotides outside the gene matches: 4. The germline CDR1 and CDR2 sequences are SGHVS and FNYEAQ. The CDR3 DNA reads TGTGCCAGCAGCTTGGGGACAGTTATGAACACTGAAGCTTTCTTT. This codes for CASSLGTVMNTEAFF. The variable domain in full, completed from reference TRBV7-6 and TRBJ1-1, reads GAGVSQSPRYKVTKRGQDVALRCDPISGHVSLYWYRQALGQGPEFLTYFNYEAQQDKSGLPNDRFSAERPEGSISTLTIQRTEQRDSAMYRCASSLGTVMNTEAFFGQGTRLTVV.

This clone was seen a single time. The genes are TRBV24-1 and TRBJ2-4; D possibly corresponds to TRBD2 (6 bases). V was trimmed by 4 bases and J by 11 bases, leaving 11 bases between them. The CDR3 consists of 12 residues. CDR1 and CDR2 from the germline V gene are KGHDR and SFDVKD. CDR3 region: CATSDPSGFQYF. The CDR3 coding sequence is TGTGCCACCAGTGACCCGAGCGGGTTTCAGTACTTC.